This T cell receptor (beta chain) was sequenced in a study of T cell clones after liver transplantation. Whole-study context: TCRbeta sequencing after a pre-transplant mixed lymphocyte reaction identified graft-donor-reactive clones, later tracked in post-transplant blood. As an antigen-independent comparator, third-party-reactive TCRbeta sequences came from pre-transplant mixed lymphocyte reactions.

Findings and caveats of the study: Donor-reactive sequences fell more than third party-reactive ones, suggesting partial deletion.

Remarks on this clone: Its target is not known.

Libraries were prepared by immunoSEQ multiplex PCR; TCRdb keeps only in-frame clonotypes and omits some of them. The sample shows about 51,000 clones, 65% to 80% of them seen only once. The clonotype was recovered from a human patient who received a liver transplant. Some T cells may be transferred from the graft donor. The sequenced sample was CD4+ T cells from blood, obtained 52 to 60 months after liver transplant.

The DNA for the CDR3 is TGTGCCTGGAACGACGAGGGAAGCAATCAGCCCCAGCATTTT. The encoded protein is CAWNDEGSNQPQHF. This chain uses TRBV30 with TRBJ1-5; D gene uncertain. The CDR3 is made up of 14 amino acids. V lost 4 bases and J lost 1, with 11 bases in between. Looked up from germline, CDR1 is GTSNPN and CDR2 is SVGIG (reference sequence).